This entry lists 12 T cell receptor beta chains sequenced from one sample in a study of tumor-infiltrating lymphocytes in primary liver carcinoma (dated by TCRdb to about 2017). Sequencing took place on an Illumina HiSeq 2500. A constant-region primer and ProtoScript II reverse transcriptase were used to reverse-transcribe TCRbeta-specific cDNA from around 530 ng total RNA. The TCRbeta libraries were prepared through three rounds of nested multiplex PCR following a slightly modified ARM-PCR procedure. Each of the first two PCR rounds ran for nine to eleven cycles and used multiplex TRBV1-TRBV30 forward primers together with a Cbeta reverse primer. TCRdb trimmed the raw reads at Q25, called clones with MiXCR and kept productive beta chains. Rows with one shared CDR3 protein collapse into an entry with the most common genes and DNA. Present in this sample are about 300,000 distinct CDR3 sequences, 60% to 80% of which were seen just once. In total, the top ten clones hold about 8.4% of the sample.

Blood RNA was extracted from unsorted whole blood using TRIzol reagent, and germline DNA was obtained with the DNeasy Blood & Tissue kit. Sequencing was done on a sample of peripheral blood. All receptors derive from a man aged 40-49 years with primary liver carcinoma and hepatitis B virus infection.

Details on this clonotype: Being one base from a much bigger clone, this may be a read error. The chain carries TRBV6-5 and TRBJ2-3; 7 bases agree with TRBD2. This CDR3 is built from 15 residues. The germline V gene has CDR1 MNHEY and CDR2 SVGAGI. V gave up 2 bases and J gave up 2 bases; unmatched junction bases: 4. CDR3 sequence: CASSYERGYTDTQYF. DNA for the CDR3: TGTGCCAGCAGTTACGAGCGGGGTTACACAGATACGCAGTATTTT.

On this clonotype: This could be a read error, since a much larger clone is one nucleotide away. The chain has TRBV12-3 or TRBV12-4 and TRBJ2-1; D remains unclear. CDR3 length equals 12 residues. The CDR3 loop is CASSLGYKEQFF. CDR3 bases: TGTGCCAGCAGTTTAGGGTACAAAGAGCAGTTCTTC.

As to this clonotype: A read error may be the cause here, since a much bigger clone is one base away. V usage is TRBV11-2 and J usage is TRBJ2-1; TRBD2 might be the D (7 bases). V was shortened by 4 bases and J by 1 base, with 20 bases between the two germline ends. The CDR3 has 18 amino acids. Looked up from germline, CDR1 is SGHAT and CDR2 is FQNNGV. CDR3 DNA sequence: TGTGCCAGCAGCTCCGGGGGCGGGAGACTGAATTCCTACAATGAGCAGTTCTTC. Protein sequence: CASSSGGGRLNSYNEQFF.

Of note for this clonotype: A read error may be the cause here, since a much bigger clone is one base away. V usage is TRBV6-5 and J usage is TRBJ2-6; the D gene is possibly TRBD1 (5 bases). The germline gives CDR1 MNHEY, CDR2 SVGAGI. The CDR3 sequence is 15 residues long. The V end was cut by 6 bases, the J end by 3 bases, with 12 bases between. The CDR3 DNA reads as TGTGCCAGCAGGTCGGCAGGGATTGGGGCCAACGTCCTGACTTTC. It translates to CASRSAGIGANVLTF.

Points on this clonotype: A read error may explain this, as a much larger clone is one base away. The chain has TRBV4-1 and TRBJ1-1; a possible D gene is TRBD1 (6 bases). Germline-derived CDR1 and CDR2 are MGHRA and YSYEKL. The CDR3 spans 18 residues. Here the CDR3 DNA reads TGCGCCAGCAGCCAAGATGGGACGTGGCGGGGGGGCGCCACTGAAGCTTCCTTT. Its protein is CASSQDGTWRGGATEASF.

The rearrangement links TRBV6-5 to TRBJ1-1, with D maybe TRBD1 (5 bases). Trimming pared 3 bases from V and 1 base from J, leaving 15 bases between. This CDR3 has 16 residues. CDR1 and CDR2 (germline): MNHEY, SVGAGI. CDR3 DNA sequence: TGTGCCAGCAGTTATCCTCCGGGACGGAGGAACACTGAAGCTTTCTTT. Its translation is CASSYPPGRRNTEAFF.

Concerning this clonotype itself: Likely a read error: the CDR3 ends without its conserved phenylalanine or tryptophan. The CDR3 here is CASIQDLTLGWQFL. DNA of the CDR3: TGTGCCAGCATCCAAGATCTTACCCTTGGGTGGCAGTTCCTC. V gene TRBV4-2 combines with J gene TRBJ2-1; the D is unclear. CDR3 length: 14 amino acids. Germline-derived CDR1 and CDR2 are LGHNA and YNFKEQ.

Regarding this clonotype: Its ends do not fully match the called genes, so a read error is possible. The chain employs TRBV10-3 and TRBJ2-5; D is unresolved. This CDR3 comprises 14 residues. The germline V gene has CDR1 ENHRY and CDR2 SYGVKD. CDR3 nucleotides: TGTGCCATCAGTTCCCAAAGGACGGAAGAGACCAAGTACTTC. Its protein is CAISSQRTEETKYF.

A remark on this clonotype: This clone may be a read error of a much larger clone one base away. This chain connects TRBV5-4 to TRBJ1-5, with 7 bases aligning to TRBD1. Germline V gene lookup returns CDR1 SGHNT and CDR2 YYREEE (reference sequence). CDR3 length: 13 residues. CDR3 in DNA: TGTGCCAGCAGTGAACAGGGGAATCCGCCCCAGCATTTT. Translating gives CASSEQGNPPQHF.

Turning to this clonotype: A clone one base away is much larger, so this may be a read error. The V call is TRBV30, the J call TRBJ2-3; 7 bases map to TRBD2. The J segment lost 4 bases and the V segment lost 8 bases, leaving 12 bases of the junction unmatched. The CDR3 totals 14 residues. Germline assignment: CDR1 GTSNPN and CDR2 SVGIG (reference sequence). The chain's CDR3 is CARTGGSSSDTQYF. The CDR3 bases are TGTGCCCGCACGGGCGGGAGTTCGTCAGATACGCAGTATTTT.

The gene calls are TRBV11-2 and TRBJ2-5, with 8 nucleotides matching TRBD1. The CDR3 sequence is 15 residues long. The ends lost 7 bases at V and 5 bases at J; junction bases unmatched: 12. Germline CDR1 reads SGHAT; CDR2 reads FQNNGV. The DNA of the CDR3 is TGTGCCAGCAACCACAACAGGGGGTCAGGCGAGACCCAGTACTTC. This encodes CASNHNRGSGETQYF.

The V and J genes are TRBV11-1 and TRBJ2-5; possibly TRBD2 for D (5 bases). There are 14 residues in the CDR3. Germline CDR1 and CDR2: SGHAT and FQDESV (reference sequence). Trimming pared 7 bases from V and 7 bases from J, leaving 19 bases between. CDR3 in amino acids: CASTPGIGIGTQYF. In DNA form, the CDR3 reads TGTGCCAGCACCCCCGGGATAGGGATAGGGACCCAGTACTTC.